The 5 T cell receptor beta chains below come from one sample, sequenced in a study of shared clonotypes between healthy human individuals. TCRdb's table, derived via immunoSEQ multiplex PCR, lists solely in-frame clones and lacks some. Among a few hundred thousand clones listed, around two thirds were seen once. The sample comprised memory CD4+ T cells sorted from blood. As to subset: CD45RA-negative fraction. Receptor source: a man younger than 40 in good health.

V is TRBV2 and J is TRBJ1-1; D gene ambiguous. V gave up 7 bases and J gave up 4 bases, with 16 bases separating them. Germline V gene lookup returns CDR1 SNHLY and CDR2 FYNNEI. The CDR3 runs 14 residues. In nucleotides, the CDR3 is TGTGCCAGCACTCCGGGGATACGGGGCACTGAAGCTTTCTTT. Protein sequence: CASTPGIRGTEAFF.

Many counts were recorded for this clone. The genes are TRBV27 and TRBJ1-5; D uncertain. Germline V gene lookup returns CDR1 MNHEY and CDR2 SMNVEV (reference sequence). The CDR3 is made up of 15 amino acids. Between the trimmed V and J ends, which lost 7 bases and 1 base, there was a span of 14 bases. CDR3 amino acids: CASTNTAGSNQPQHF. DNA for the CDR3: TGTGCCAGCACCAACACCGCAGGAAGCAATCAGCCCCAGCATTTT.

This clone has only one observation. A far larger clone is off by one base, so a read error is likely. V gene TRBV5-4 combines with J gene TRBJ1-1; D is ambiguous. This CDR3 contains 17 residues. Germline V CDR1 and CDR2: SGHNT, YYREEE (reference sequence). V was cut by 4 bases and J by 5 bases, with 24 bases left in between. The CDR3, as DNA: TGTGCCAGCAGCCACCGTTTGGAGCGCCGGAGGATGACTGAAGCTTTCTTT. Translated, it gives CASSHRLERRRMTEAFF. Variable domain in full (rest from reference TRBV5-4 and TRBJ1-1): ETGVTQSPTHLIKTRGQQVTLRCSSQSGHNTVSWYQQALGQGPQFIFQYYREEENGRGNFPPRFSGLQFPNYSSELNVNALELDDSALYLCASSHRLERRRMTEAFFGQGTRLTVV.

The V call is TRBV7-2, the J call TRBJ1-1, with 9 nucleotides matching TRBD1. V lost 1 base, J lost 11 bases, and 8 bases stayed unmatched. There are 14 residues in the CDR3. Germline V gene sequence: CDR1 SGHTA, CDR2 FQGNSA. The CDR3 DNA follows: TGTGCCAGCAGCTTAGACAGGGGGCGCGGTCGGGCTTTCTTT. It codes for CASSLDRGRGRAFF.

This clone turned up a few times. The gene calls are TRBV9 and TRBJ2-7, with D possibly TRBD2 on 6 matching bases. Trimming removed 1 base from V and 3 bases from J, with 14 bases in between. Germline V gene sequence: CDR1 SGDLS, CDR2 YYNGEE. The CDR3 length is 15 residues. CDR3 nucleotide sequence: TGTGCCAGCAGCGTATACCCGGGAGTAAGCTACGAGCAGTACTTC. This translates into CASSVYPGVSYEQYF. Variable domain in full (rest from reference TRBV9 and TRBJ2-7): DSGVTQTPKHLITATGQRVTLRCSPRSGDLSVYWYQQSLDQGLQFLIQYYNGEERAKGNILERFSAQQFPDLHSELNLSSLELGDSALYFCASSVYPGVSYEQYFGPGTRLTVT.